A selection of T cell receptor beta chains follows, all from one sample in a study of blood T cell repertoires in COVID-19. Sequencing used immunoSEQ multiplex PCR; TCRdb keeps in-frame clones, though not all of them. The sample records about 78,000 clones, more than 75% being singletons. What was sequenced was peripheral blood. The receptors shown here come from a man aged 45-65 years with active or convalescent COVID-19. Each CDR3 is given with its conserved first and last residue. The order of the fields is D gene, clone size, J gene, V gene, CDR3 DNA, CDR3 protein. The D gene is left open where the match is weak. Clone sizes are given selectively: once, few, many, or a class where the clone is expanded.

D: NA
size: NA
J: TRBJ1-3
V: TRBV18
DNA: TGTGCCAGCTCACCTATGAGCTCTGGAAACACCATATATTTT
CDR3: CASSPMSSGNTIYF

D: NA
size: NA
J: TRBJ1-6
V: TRBV25-1
DNA: TGTGCCAGCAGTCACCGCGGGACGTATTATAATTCACCCCTCCACTTT
CDR3: CASSHRGTYYNSPLHF

D: NA
size: NA
J: TRBJ1-6
V: TRBV19
DNA: TGTGCCAGTAAGACGGGGCAGGGGTTAGACTCACCCCTCCACTTT
CDR3: CASKTGQGLDSPLHF

D: TRBD2
size: NA
J: TRBJ2-1
V: TRBV7-2
DNA: TGTGCCAGCAGCTTAATAGGCCTAGCGGAGTACAATGAGCAGTTCTTC
CDR3: CASSLIGLAEYNEQFF

D: NA
size: NA
J: TRBJ2-2
V: TRBV11-3
DNA: TGTGCCAGCAGCCACAGGGGGGGGTCATTTGGCACCGGGGAGCTGTTTTTT
CDR3: CASSHRGGSFGTGELFF

D: TRBD2
size: NA
J: TRBJ2-7
V: TRBV28
DNA: TGTGCCACCCGGACTAGCGGGGGGGCCCGAGACGAGCAGTACTTC
CDR3: CATRTSGGARDEQYF

D: NA
size: NA
J: TRBJ2-1
V: TRBV29-1
DNA: TGCAGCGTTGAACGTATTCATGAGCAGTTCTTC
CDR3: CSVERIHEQFF

D: NA
size: NA
J: TRBJ2-6
V: TRBV7-2
DNA: TGTGCCAGCAGCTCGGACAGTCGGATTGCATGGGTTTTC
CDR3: CASSSDSRIAWVF

D: TRBD1
size: NA
J: TRBJ1-4
V: TRBV18
DNA: TGTGCCAGCTCCTCCGGGACAGGGCATGAAAAACTGTTTTTT
CDR3: CASSSGTGHEKLFF

D: TRBD2
size: once
J: TRBJ2-5
V: TRBV19
DNA: TGTGCCAGTAGCGATACTAGCGGGGGGGCCGAGACCCAGTACTTC
CDR3: CASSDTSGGAETQYF